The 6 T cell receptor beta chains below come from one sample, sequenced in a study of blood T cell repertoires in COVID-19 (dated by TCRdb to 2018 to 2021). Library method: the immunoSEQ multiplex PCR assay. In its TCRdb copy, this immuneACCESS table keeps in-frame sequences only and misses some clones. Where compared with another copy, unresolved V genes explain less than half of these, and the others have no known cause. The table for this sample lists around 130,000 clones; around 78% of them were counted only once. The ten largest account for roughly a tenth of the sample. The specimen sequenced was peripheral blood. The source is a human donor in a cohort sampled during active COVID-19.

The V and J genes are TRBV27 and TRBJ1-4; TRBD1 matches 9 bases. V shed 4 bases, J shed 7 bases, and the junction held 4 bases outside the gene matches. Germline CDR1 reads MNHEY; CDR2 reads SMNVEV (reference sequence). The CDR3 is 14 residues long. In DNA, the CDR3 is TGTGCCAGCAGTTCACAGGGGGCCTCTGAAAAACTGTTTTTT. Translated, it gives CASSSQGASEKLFF. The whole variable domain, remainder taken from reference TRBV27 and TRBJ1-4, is EAQVTQNPRYLITVTGKKLTVTCSQNMNHEYMSWYRQDPGLGLRQIYYSMNVEVTDKGDVPEGYKVSRKEKRNFPLILESPSPNQTSLYFCASSSQGASEKLFFGSGTQLSVL.

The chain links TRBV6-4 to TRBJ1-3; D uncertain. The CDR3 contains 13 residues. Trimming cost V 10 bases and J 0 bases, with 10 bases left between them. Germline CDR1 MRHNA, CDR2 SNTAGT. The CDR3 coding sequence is TGTGCCACCAATTTTTTCTCTGGAAACACCATATATTTT. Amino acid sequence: CATNFFSGNTIYF.

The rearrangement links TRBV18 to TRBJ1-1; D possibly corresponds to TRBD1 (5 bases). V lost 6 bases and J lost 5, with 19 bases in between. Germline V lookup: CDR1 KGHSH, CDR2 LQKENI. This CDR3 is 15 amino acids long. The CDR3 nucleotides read TGTGCCAGCTCGCCGGCCCCGCTTCGGGGGACTGAAGCTTTCTTT. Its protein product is CASSPAPLRGTEAFF.

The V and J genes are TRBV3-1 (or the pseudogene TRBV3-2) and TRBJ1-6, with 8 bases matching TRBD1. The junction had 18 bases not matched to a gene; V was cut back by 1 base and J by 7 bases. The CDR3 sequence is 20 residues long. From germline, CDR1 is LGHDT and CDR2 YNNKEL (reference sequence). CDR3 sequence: CASSQAPFRDRSGQNSPLHF. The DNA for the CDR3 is TGTGCCAGCAGCCAAGCCCCATTTAGGGACAGGTCAGGGCAGAATTCACCCCTCCACTTT.

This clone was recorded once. In DNA form, the CDR3 reads TGTGCCAGTATGGTAACAGGGGGGGGTGAAAAACTGTTTTTT. This sequence encodes CASMVTGGGEKLFF. This sequence joins TRBV19 and TRBJ1-4; 8 positions match TRBD1. Trimming removed 7 bases from V and 7 bases from J; junction bases left unmatched: 8. The germline CDR1 and CDR2 sequences are LNHDA and SQIVND (reference sequence). The CDR3 is 14 amino acids. The full variable domain, rest sourced from reference TRBV19 and TRBJ1-4, is DGGITQSPKYLFRKEGQNVTLSCEQNLNHDAMYWYRQDPGQGLRLIYYSQIVNDFQKGDIAEGYSVSREKKESFPLTVTSAQKNPTAFYLCASMVTGGGEKLFFGSGTQLSVL.

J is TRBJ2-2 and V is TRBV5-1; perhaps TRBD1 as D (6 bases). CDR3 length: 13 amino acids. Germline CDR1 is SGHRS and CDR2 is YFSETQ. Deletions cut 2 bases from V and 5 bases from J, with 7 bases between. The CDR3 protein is CASSFTGTGELFF. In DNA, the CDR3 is TGCGCCAGCAGCTTTACAGGGACCGGGGAGCTGTTTTTT.